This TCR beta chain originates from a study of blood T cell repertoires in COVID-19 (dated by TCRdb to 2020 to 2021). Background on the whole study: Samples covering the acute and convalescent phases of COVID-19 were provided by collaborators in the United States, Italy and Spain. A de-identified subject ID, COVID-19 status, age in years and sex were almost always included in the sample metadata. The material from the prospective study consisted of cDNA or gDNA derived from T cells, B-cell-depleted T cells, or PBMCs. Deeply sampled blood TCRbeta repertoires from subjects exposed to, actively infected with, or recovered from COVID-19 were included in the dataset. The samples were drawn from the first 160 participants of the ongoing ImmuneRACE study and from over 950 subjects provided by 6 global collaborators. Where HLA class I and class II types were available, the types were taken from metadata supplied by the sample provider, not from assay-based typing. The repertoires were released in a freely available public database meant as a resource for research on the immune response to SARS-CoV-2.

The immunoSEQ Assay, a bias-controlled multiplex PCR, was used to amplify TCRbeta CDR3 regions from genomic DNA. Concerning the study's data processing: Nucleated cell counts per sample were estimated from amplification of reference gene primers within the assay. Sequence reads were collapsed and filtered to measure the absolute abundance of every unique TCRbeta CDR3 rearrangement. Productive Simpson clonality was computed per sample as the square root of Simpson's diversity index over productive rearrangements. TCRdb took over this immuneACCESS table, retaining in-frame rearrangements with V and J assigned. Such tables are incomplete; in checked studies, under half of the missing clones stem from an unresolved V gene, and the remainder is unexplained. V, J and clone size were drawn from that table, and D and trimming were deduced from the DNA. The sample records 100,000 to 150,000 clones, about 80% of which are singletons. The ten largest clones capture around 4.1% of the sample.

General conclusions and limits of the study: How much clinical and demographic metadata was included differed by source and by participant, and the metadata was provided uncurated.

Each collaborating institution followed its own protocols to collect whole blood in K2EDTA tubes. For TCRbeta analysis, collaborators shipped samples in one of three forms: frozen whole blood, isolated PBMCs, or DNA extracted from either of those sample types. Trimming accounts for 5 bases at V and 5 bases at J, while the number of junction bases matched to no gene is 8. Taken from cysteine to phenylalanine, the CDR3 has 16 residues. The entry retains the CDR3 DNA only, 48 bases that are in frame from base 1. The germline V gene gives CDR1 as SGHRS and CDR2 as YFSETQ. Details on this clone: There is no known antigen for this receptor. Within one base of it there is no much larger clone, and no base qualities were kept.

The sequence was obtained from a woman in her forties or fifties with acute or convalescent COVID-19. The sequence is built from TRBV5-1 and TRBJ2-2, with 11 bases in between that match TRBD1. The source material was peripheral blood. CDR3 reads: CASRPPGQGVTGELFF. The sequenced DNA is TGCGCCAGCAGACCTCCGGGACAGGGGGTTACCGGGGAGCTGTTTTTT. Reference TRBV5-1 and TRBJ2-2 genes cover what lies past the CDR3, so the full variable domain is KAGVTQTPRYLIKTRGQQVTLSCSPISGHRSVSWYQQTPGQGLQFLFEYFSETQRNKGNFPGRFSGRQFSNSRSEMNVSTLELGDSALYLCASRPPGQGVTGELFFGEGSRLTVL.